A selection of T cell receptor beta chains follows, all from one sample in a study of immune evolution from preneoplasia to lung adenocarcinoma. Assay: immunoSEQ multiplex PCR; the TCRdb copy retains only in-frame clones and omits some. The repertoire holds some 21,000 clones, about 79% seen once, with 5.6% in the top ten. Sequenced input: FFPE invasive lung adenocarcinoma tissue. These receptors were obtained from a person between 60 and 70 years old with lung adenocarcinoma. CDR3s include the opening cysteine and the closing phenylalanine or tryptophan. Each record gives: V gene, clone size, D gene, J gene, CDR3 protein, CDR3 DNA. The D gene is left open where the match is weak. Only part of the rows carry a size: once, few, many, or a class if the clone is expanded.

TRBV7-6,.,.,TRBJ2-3,CASSQKPRLSADTQYF,TGTGCCAGCAGCCAAAAGCCCAGGTTATCGGCAGATACGCAGTATTTT
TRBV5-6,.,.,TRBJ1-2,CASSSNRARETF,TGTGCCAGCAGCTCGAACAGGGCCCGAGAGACCTTC
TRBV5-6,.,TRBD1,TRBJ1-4,CASSLLQGGVYEKLFF,TGTGCCAGCAGCTTGTTACAGGGGGGCGTTTATGAAAAACTGTTTTTT
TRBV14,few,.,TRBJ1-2,CASSQARGRGYTF,TGTGCCAGCAGCCAGGCCAGGGGCCGCGGCTACACCTTC
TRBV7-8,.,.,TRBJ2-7,CASSPTRNQQFYEQYF,TGTGCCAGCAGCCCGACCAGGAATCAACAGTTCTACGAGCAGTACTTC
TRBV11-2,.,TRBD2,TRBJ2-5,CVSSLGLAGGETQYF,TGTGTCAGCAGCCTGGGACTAGCGGGCGGAGAGACCCAGTACTTC
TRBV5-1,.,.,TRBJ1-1,CASSLLRAGDTEAFF,TGCGCCAGCAGCTTACTGAGGGCGGGTGACACTGAAGCTTTCTTT
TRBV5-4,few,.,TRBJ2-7,CASSHGGASSYEQYF,TGTGCCAGCAGCCACGGGGGCGCCAGCTCCTACGAGCAGTACTTC
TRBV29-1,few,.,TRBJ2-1,CSVENNEQFF,TGCAGCGTTGAAAACAATGAGCAGTTCTTC
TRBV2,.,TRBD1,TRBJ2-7,CASTAKGGTGSREQYF,TGTGCCAGCACCGCTAAAGGGGGGACAGGGAGCCGCGAGCAGTACTTC
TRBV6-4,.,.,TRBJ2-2,CASSDSETPGELFF,TGTGCCAGCAGTGACTCGGAAACGCCCGGGGAGCTGTTTTTT
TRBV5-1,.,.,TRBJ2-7,CASSREGHEQYF,TGCGCCAGCAGCCGAGAAGGCCACGAGCAGTACTTC
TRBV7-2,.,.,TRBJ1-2,CASSLTPSLRVYGYTF,TGTGCCAGCAGCTTAACCCCGTCCCTGCGGGTTTATGGCTACACCTTC
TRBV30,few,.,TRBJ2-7,CAWSAGGAEQYF,TGTGCCTGGAGTGCGGGTGGCGCCGAGCAGTACTTC
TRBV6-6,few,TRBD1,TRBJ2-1,CASKRRDSYNEQFF,TGTGCCAGCAAACGCCGGGACAGCTACAATGAGCAGTTCTTC
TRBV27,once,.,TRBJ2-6,CASRAGEFSGANVLTF,TGTGCCAGCCGGGCTGGAGAATTCTCTGGGGCCAACGTCCTGACTTTC
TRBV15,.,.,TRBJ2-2,CATSRDRTGELFF,TGTGCCACCAGCAGAGATCGTACCGGGGAGCTGTTTTTT
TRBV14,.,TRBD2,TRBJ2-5,CASSQGIGRGETQYF,TGTGCCAGCAGCCAAGGAATCGGGAGGGGAGAGACCCAGTACTTC
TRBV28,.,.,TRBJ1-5,CASSFALGSNQPQHF,TGTGCCAGCAGTTTTGCCCTCGGGAGCAATCAGCCCCAGCATTTT
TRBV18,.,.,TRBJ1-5,CASSPHSNQPQHF,TGTGCCAGCTCACCTCATAGCAATCAGCCCCAGCATTTT
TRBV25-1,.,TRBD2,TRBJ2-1,CASSNTLAGTNEQFF,TGTGCCAGCAGCAACACACTAGCGGGAACCAATGAGCAGTTCTTC
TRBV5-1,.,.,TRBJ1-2,CASSFETPNYGYTF,TGCGCCAGCAGTTTTGAGACTCCTAACTATGGCTACACCTTC
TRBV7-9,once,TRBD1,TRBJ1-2,CASSLAGTANPYGYTF,TGTGCCAGCAGCTTAGCCGGGACAGCGAATCCCTATGGCTACACCTTC
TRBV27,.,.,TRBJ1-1,CASSSRWNTEAFF,TGTGCCAGCAGTTCTAGATGGAACACTGAAGCTTTCTTT